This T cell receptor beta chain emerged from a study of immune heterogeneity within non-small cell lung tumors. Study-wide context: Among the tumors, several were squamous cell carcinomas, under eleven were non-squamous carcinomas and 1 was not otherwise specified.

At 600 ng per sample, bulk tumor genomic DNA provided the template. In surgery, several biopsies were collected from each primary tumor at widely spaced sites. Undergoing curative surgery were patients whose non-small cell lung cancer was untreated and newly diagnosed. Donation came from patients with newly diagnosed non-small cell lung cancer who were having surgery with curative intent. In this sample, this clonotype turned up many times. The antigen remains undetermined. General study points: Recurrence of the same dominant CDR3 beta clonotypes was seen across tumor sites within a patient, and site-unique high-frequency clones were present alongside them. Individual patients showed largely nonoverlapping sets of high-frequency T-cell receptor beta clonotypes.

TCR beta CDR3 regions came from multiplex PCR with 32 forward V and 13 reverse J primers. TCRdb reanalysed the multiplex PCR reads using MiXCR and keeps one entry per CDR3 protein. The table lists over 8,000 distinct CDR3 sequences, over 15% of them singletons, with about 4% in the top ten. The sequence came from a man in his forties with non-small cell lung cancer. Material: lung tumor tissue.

The CDR3 bases are TGTGCCAGCAGTGATCACGGCCCGCCCTCCACTGAAGCTTTCTTT. The encoded protein is CASSDHGPPSTEAFF. The chain couples TRBV2 to TRBJ1-1; D unresolved. Trimming removed 3 bases at V and 4 bases at J, with 15 bases between. The length of the CDR3 is 15 residues. The germline V gene has CDR1 SNHLY and CDR2 FYNNEI.